The clone carrying this TCR beta chain was detected a few times. Authors' analysis steps: Amplifying reference gene primers gave estimates of nucleated cell counts. Repertoires were generated with immunoSEQ multiplex PCR, while TCRdb's copy carries only in-frame clones and drops some. V, J and clone size were drawn from that table, and D and trimming were deduced from the DNA. The sample records roughly 160,000 clones, about 86% being singletons. The V end lost 6 bases, the J end lost 4 bases, and 15 bases lay between the germline ends. The germline CDR1 and CDR2 sequences are LNHDA and SQIVND (reference sequence). This CDR3 is built from 14 residues. The data derive from a study of blood T cell repertoires in COVID-19. Study at large: From T cells, B-cell-depleted T cells, or PBMCs came the material, which was cDNA or gDNA.

This clonotype originated in a man aged 45-60 years with active or convalescent COVID-19. Sequencing used peripheral blood. V and J are TRBV19 and TRBJ1-1; the D is unclear. CDR3 in DNA: TGTGCCAGTAGCAGTCCGGGTGTAGGCACTGAAGCTTTCTTT. Its protein product is CASSSPGVGTEAFF.